Below are 7 T cell receptor beta chains sequenced from a single sample in a study of T cell responses to AZD1222 COVID-19 vaccine. Clones were read by immunoSEQ multiplex PCR, and TCRdb kept only the in-frame ones, dropping some. The sample contains approximately 150,000 clones, approximately 93% of which appear only once. The specimen was peripheral blood, collected on day 0 of AZD1222 vaccination. The receptors here all came from an adult in good health.

The chain uses TRBV3-1 (or the pseudogene TRBV3-2) and TRBJ1-6; tentatively, D is TRBD1 (5 bases). The CDR3 is 18 residues long. The germline gives CDR1 LGHDT, CDR2 YNNKEL (reference sequence). Trimming pared 5 bases from V and 0 bases from J, leaving 17 bases between. The CDR3 region has the DNA TGTGCCAGCAGCGCGACAGTGGGAGAGAGCTCCTATAATTCACCCCTCCACTTT. Its translation is CASSATVGESSYNSPLHF.

The chain combines TRBV7-2 with TRBJ2-5, with TRBD2 as a possible D gene (5 bases). The germline CDR1 and CDR2 sequences are SGHTA and FQGNSA. V was cut by 1 base and J by 9 bases, with 15 bases left in between. There are 14 residues in the CDR3. The CDR3 region has the DNA TGTGCCAGCAGCTTAGATTTAGCGAGGTCTCCCCAGTACTTC. Its protein product is CASSLDLARSPQYF.

The chain is built from TRBV11-2 and TRBJ2-5; 9 nucleotides agree with TRBD1. The CDR3 runs to 17 residues. The junction had 10 bases not matched to a gene; V was cut back by 4 bases and J by 1 base. Looked up from germline, CDR1 is SGHAT and CDR2 is FQNNGV. CDR3 in DNA: TGTGCCAGCAGCTATCGACAGGGGGGATTTCTCCAAGAGACCCAGTACTTC. It yields the protein CASSYRQGGFLQETQYF.

Only one count was recorded for this clone. This chain joins TRBV2 and TRBJ1-5, with D maybe TRBD1 (5 bases). V dropped 6 bases and J dropped 0 bases, with 21 bases sitting between them. Germline assignment: CDR1 SNHLY and CDR2 FYNNEI. This CDR3 is 18 amino acids long. CDR3 sequence: CASRAIGQGRYSNQPQHF. The CDR3 nucleotides are TGTGCCAGCAGAGCCATCGGGCAGGGAAGATATAGCAATCAGCCCCAGCATTTT.

V and J are TRBV2 and TRBJ1-1, with D perhaps TRBD1 (6 bases). The CDR3 runs 15 residues. Trimming left V 2 bases short and J 7 bases short, with 17 bases between. The germline V gene has CDR1 SNHLY and CDR2 FYNNEI. CDR3 DNA sequence: TGTGCCAGCAGTGAATATTTAGGACAGTCTGATGAAGCTTTCTTT. Amino acids: CASSEYLGQSDEAFF.

The rearrangement links TRBV27 to TRBJ2-2, with 8 nucleotides matching TRBD1. The V gene end was trimmed by 6 bases and the J gene end by 6 bases; junction bases not matched to a gene: 6. This CDR3 is 14 amino acids long. Germline CDR1 reads MNHEY; CDR2 reads SMNVEV (reference sequence). The CDR3 coding sequence is TGTGCCAGCAGCCCTCAGGGGGCGGCCGGGGAGCTGTTTTTT. Amino acid sequence: CASSPQGAAGELFF.

The chain joins TRBV2 to TRBJ2-5, with 8 bases lining up with TRBD1. Trimming took 8 bases from V and 0 from J; bases not matched to a gene: 5. The CDR3 runs 14 residues. CDR1 and CDR2 (germline): SNHLY, FYNNEI. CDR3 DNA: TGTGCCAGCGCAAGGACAGGGAACCAAGAGACCCAGTACTTC. Its translation: CASARTGNQETQYF.